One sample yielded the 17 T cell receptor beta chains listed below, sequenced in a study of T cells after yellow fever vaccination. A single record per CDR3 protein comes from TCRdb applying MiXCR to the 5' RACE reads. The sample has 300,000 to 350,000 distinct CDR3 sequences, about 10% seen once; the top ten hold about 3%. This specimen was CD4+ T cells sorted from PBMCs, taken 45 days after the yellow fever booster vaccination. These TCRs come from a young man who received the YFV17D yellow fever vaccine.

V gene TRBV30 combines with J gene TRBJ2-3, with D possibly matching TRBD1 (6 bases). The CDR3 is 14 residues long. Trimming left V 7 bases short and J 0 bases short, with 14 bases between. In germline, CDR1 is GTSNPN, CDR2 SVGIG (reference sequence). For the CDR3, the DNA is TGTGCCTACCGGGACACACTAAGCACAGATACGCAGTATTTT. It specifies CAYRDTLSTDTQYF.

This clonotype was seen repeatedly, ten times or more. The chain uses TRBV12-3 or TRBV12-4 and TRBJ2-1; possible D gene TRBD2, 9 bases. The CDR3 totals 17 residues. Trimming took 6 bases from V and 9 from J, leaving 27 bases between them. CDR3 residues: CASSPDRGQRGEAEQFF. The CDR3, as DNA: TGTGCCAGCAGCCCTGACAGGGGACAGCGGGGGGAGGCTGAGCAGTTCTTC.

CDR3 amino acids: CSARGQMNTEAFF. For the CDR3, the DNA is TGCAGCGCCCGAGGGCAGATGAACACTGAAGCTTTCTTT. This rearrangement joins TRBV29-1 to TRBJ1-1; no clear D. With 7 bases removed from V and 0 bases from J, the gap between germline ends came to 12 bases. Germline CDR1 SQVTM, CDR2 ANQGSEA. The CDR3 is 13 residues long. The whole variable domain, filled in from reference TRBV29-1 and TRBJ1-1, reads SAVISQKPSRDICQRGTSLTIQCQVDSQVTMMFWYRQQPGQSLTLIATANQGSEATYESGFVIDKFPISRPNLTFSTLTVSNMSPEDSSIYLCSARGQMNTEAFFGQGTRLTVV.

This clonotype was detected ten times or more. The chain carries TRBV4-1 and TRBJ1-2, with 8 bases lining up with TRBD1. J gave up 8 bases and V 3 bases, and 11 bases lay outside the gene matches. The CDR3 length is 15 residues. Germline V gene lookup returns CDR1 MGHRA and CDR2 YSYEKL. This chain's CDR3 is CASSHAGTGSPGYTF. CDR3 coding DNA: TGCGCCAGCAGCCATGCCGGGACAGGATCCCCGGGCTACACCTTC.

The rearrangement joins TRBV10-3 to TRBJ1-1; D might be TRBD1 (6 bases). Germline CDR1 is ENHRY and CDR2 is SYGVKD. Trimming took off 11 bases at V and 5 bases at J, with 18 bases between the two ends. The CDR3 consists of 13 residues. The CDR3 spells CAASDSRDTEAFF. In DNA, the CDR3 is TGTGCCGCCTCGGACAGTCGGGATACTGAAGCTTTCTTT.

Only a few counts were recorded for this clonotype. CDR3 loop: CSALAPETQYF. The CDR3, as DNA: TGCAGTGCCTTAGCTCCCGAGACCCAGTACTTC. The J gene is TRBJ2-5, the V gene TRBV20-1; D gene uncertain. This CDR3 comprises 11 residues. The V and J ends lost 6 bases and 5 bases respectively, with 10 bases between them. The germline V gene has CDR1 DFQATT and CDR2 SNEGSKA (reference sequence).

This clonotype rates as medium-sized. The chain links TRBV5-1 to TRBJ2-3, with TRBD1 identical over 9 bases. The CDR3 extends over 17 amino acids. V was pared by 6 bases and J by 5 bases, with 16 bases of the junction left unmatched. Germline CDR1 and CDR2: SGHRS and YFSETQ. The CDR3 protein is CASTYGGTGLAGDTQYF. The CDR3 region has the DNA TGCGCCAGCACCTACGGAGGGACAGGGCTGGCGGGAGATACGCAGTATTTT.

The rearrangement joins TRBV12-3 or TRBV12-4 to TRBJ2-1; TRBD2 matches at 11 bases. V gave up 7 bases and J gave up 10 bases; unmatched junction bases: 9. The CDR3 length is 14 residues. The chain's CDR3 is CASTPPASGGEQFF. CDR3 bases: TGTGCCAGCACCCCGCCGGCTAGCGGGGGGGAGCAGTTCTTC.

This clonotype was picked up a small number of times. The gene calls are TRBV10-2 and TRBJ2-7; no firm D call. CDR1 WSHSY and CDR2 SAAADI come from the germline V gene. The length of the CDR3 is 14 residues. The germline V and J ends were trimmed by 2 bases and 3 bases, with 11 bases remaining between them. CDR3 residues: CASSEPTWDYEQYF. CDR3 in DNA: TGCGCCAGCAGTGAGCCAACATGGGACTACGAGCAGTACTTC.

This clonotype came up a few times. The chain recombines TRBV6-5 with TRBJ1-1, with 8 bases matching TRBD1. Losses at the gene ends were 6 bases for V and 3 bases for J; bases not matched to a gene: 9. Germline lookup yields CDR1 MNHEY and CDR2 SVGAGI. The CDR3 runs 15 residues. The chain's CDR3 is CASSSTDRVDTEAFF. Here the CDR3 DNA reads TGTGCCAGCAGCTCAACGGACAGGGTGGACACTGAAGCTTTCTTT.

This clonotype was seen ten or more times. In DNA, the CDR3 is TGCGCCAGCAGCCAAGTGGCAGGGAGGGCTTTCTTT. Translated: CASSQVAGRAFF. The chain carries TRBV4-1 and TRBJ1-1, with a tentative D call TRBD1 (5 bases). The CDR3 consists of 12 residues. V lost 1 base and J lost 11, with 11 bases in between. CDR1 and CDR2 (germline): MGHRA, YSYEKL.

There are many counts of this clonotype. The CDR3 DNA sequence: TGTGCCAGCAGCCGAGACAGAGATACGCAGTATTTT. It translates to CASSRDRDTQYF. The chain is built from TRBV7-2 and TRBJ2-3, with D tentatively TRBD1 (5 bases). Germline V CDR1 and CDR2: SGHTA, FQGNSA. The V and J ends lost 5 bases and 5 bases respectively, with 8 bases between them. This CDR3 region has 12 residues.

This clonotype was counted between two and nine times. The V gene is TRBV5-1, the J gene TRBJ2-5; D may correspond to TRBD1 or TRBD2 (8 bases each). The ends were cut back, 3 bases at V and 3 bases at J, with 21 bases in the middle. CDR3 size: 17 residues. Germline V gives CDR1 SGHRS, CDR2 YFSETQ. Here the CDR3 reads CASSSPQGATSEETQYF. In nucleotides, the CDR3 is TGCGCCAGCAGCTCACCGCAGGGGGCGACTAGCGAAGAGACCCAGTACTTC. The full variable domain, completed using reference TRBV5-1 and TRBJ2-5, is KAGVTQTPRYLIKTRGQQVTLSCSPISGHRSVSWYQQTPGQGLQFLFEYFSETQRNKGNFPGRFSGRQFSNSRSEMNVSTLELGDSALYLCASSSPQGATSEETQYFGPGTRLLVL.

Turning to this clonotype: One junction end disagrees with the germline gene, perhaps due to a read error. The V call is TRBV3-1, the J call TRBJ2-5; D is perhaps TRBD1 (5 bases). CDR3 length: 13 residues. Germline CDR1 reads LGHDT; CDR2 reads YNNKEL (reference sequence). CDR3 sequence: CASSQDSGKTRYF. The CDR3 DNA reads TGTGCCAGCAGCCAAGATTCAGGGAAGACCCGGTACTTC.

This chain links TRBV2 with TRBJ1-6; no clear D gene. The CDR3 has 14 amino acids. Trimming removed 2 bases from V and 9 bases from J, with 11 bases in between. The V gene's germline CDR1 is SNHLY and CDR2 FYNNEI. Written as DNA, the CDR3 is TGTGCCAGCAGTGAAATTCGTTCGGGTTCACCCCTCCACTTT. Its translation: CASSEIRSGSPLHF.

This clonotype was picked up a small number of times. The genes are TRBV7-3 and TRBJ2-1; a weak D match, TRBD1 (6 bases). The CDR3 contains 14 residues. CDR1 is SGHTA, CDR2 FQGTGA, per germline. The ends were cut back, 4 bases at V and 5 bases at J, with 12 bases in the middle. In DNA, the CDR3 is TGTGCCAGCAGCTCGGGTGGGGGCCACAATGAGCAGTTCTTC. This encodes CASSSGGGHNEQFF. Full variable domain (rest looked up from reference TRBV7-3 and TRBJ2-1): GAGVSQTPSNKVTEKGKYVELRCDPISGHTALYWYRQSLGQGPEFLIYFQGTGAADDSGLPNDRFFAVRPEGSVSTLKIQRTERGDSAVYLCASSSGGGHNEQFFGPGTRLTVL.

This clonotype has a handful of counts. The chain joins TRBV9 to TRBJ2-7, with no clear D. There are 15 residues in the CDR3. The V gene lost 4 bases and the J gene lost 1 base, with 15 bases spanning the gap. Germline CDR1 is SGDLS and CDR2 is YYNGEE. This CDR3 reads CASSPNAGRSYEQYF. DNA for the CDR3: TGTGCCAGCAGCCCAAATGCAGGCCGATCCTACGAGCAGTACTTC.